One and the same sample provided the 9 T cell receptor beta chains below, sequenced in a study of cytomegalovirus exposure and HLA in healthy donors. The primer mix had 60 Vbeta and 13 Jbeta primers. Data came from immunoSEQ multiplex PCR; TCRdb stores just in-frame clones and leaves some out. This sample yields 200,000 to 250,000 clones, of which approximately 81% are seen a single time; around 8.3% belongs to the top ten. Sequencing was carried out using PBMCs. These receptors all stem from a woman aged 55-75 years in good health and CMV-seropositive.

This rearrangement joins TRBV10-2 to TRBJ2-5; 8 bases line up with TRBD2. Germline loops: CDR1 WSHSY, CDR2 SAAADI. The junction had 1 base not matched to a gene; V was cut back by 11 bases and J by 5 bases. The CDR3 covers 10 residues. CDR3 bases: TGCGCCGCGGGGGGTGAGACCCAGTACTTC. This sequence encodes CAAGGETQYF.

In regard to this clone: At one end the junction does not follow the germline gene, possibly because of a read error. V and J are TRBV7-9 and TRBJ2-5, with D perhaps TRBD2 (5 bases). Germline V gene lookup returns CDR1 SEHNR and CDR2 FQNEAQ (reference sequence). The CDR3 is 14 residues long. The CDR3 nucleotides read TGTGCCAGCACCTTACTAGGCGGGCAAGAGACCCAGTACTTC. This translates into CASTLLGGQETQYF.

The V call is TRBV7-2, the J call TRBJ2-5; 8 bases match TRBD2. This CDR3 has 15 residues. Per germline, CDR1 SGHTA and CDR2 FQGNSA. V dropped 5 bases and J dropped 2; count of bases not matched to a gene: 7. The CDR3 bases are TGTGCCAGCAGCCGAACTAGCGGTCAACAAGAGACCCAGTACTTC. It codes for CASSRTSGQQETQYF.

V usage is TRBV15 and J usage is TRBJ1-2; the D gene is possibly TRBD1 (5 bases). V gave up 5 bases and J gave up 3 bases, with 16 bases separating them. Germline values: CDR1 LNHNV, CDR2 YYDKDF (reference sequence). The CDR3 is 15 residues long. The CDR3 loop reads CATSSRTGRYYGYTF. In nucleotides, the CDR3 is TGTGCCACCAGCTCCCGTACAGGCCGATACTATGGCTACACCTTC.

The chain uses TRBV2 and TRBJ1-5; 9 bases fit TRBD1. The germline gives CDR1 SNHLY, CDR2 FYNNEI. Germline trimming cut 7 bases from V and 5 bases from J; bases unmatched to any gene: 3. The length of the CDR3 is 13 residues. CDR3 sequence (DNA): TGTGCCAGCACCAGACAGGGGGATCAGCCCCAGCATTTT. Translating it yields CASTRQGDQPQHF.

The J gene is TRBJ1-2, the V gene TRBV7-9, with a possible D match to TRBD1 (6 bases). The CDR3 sequence is 15 residues long. Germline CDR1 is SEHNR and CDR2 is FQNEAQ (reference sequence). V was clipped by 1 base and J by 1 base, with 10 bases between them. CDR3 sequence: CASSLGRGVNYGYTF. The CDR3 DNA reads TGTGCCAGCAGCTTAGGCAGGGGCGTTAACTATGGCTACACCTTC.

The chain carries TRBV5-6 and TRBJ2-7; TRBD1 matches 8 bases. Germline CDR1 is SGHDT and CDR2 is YYEEEE. Germline trimming cut 1 base from V and 1 base from J; bases unmatched to any gene: 16. CDR3 size: 19 residues. The CDR3 DNA follows: TGTGCCAGCAGCTTGTGGACCGGGACAGGTAAAACTTTTTCCTACGAGCAGTACTTC. Translation gives CASSLWTGTGKTFSYEQYF.

The chain combines TRBV28 with TRBJ2-3; D gene uncertain. The length of the CDR3 is 15 residues. CDR1 and CDR2 from the germline V gene are MDHEN and SYDVKM. V shed 3 bases and J shed 0 bases, with 10 bases lying between them. The CDR3 region has the DNA TGTGCCAGCAGTTTGTCGGGTTATAGCACAGATACGCAGTATTTT. The encoded protein is CASSLSGYSTDTQYF. Looking up the rest from reference TRBV28 and TRBJ2-3 gives the full variable domain: DVKVTQSSRYLVKRTGEKVFLECVQDMDHENMFWYRQDPGLGLRLIYFSYDVKMKEKGDIPEGYSVSREKKERFSLILESASTNQTSMYLCASSLSGYSTDTQYFGPGTRLTVL.

The rearrangement links TRBV25-1 to TRBJ1-2; D unresolved. Trimming removed 3 bases from V and 5 bases from J, with 7 bases in between. From germline, CDR1 is MGHDK and CDR2 SYGVNS. The CDR3 consists of 12 residues. CDR3 nucleotide sequence: TGTGCCAGCAGTGAGCGCGGTTATGGCTACACCTTC. This gives the protein CASSERGYGYTF.